This TCR beta chain originates from a study of blood T cell repertoires in COVID-19. Study as a whole: Researchers got acute and convalescent COVID-19 samples from the United States, Italy and Spain. In each case, the material was cDNA or gDNA derived from T cells, B-cell-depleted T cells, or PBMCs.

The repertoire was sequenced with immunoSEQ multiplex PCR; TCRdb's copy has only in-frame clones and lacks some. The table lists 9,700 or so clones, roughly 80% of them singletons. V lost 0 bases and J 0 bases, leaving 9 bases between the germline ends. The CDR3 sequence is 15 residues long. CDR1 LNHNV and CDR2 YYDKDF come from the germline V gene (reference sequence). The sequenced sample was peripheral blood. This clonotype was obtained from a man between 65 and 80 years old with active COVID-19. The V gene is TRBV15, the J gene TRBJ2-7; D unclear. CDR3 sequence reads: CATSRDQVSSYEQYF. DNA for the CDR3: TGTGCCACCAGCAGAGATCAAGTTAGCTCCTACGAGCAGTACTTC.